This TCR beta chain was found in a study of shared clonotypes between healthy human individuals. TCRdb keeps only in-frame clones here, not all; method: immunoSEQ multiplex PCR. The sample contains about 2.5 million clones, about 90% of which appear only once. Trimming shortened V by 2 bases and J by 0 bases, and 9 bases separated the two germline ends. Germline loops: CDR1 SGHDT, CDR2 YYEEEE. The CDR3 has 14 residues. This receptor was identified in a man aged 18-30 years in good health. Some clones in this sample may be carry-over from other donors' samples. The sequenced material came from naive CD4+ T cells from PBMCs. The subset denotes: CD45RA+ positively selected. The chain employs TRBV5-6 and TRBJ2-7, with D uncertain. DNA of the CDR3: TGTGCCAGCAGCTTATCAGACGTCTCCTACGAGCAGTACTTC. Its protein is CASSLSDVSYEQYF.